Each of the 5 T cell receptor beta chains below was sequenced from the same sample in a study of blood T cell repertoires in COVID-19. The protocol was immunoSEQ multiplex PCR, while the TCRdb copy is restricted to in-frame clones and leaves out a portion. Seen here are about 250,000 clones, approximately 85% observed once, and the top ten hold more than 4%. The sample comprised peripheral blood. The origin of the receptors is a man aged 50 or older with acute or convalescent COVID-19.

V gene TRBV4-2 combines with J gene TRBJ2-3; 10 bases align to TRBD2. Per the germline V gene, CDR1 is LGHNA and CDR2 is YNFKEQ. The CDR3 extends over 17 amino acids. The junction had 4 bases not matched to a gene; V was cut back by 1 base and J by 0 bases. The CDR3 loop reads CASSQGASGGSTDTQYF. CDR3 sequence (DNA): TGTGCCAGCAGCCAAGGGGCTAGCGGGGGAAGCACAGATACGCAGTATTTT.

The chain couples TRBV5-6 to TRBJ2-2; 9 nucleotides align to TRBD2. V lost 0 bases, J lost 7 bases, and 10 bases stayed unmatched. Germline-derived CDR1 and CDR2 are SGHDT and YYEEEE. The CDR3 is made up of 17 amino acids. The CDR3 bases are TGTGCCAGCAGCTTGGCCCCTAGCGGGGTCTCCCTCGGGGAGCTGTTTTTT. Translated, it gives CASSLAPSGVSLGELFF.

The V call is TRBV5-1, the J call TRBJ1-1, with D uncertain. Germline-derived CDR1 and CDR2 are SGHRS and YFSETQ. This CDR3 has 12 residues. Trimming removed 3 bases from V and 5 bases from J, with 8 bases in between. DNA for the CDR3: TGCGCCAGCAGCTCCGGGAGGACTGAAGCTTTCTTT. Encoded protein: CASSSGRTEAFF. Using reference TRBV5-1 and TRBJ1-1 for the parts outside the CDR3, the full variable domain is KAGVTQTPRYLIKTRGQQVTLSCSPISGHRSVSWYQQTPGQGLQFLFEYFSETQRNKGNFPGRFSGRQFSNSRSEMNVSTLELGDSALYLCASSSGRTEAFFGQGTRLTVV.

V usage is TRBV7-9 and J usage is TRBJ2-7; weak D call: TRBD2 (6 bases). V was clipped by 5 bases and J by 2 bases, with 16 bases between them. This CDR3 region has 15 residues. In germline, CDR1 is SEHNR, CDR2 FQNEAQ (reference sequence). CDR3: CASSPPVSGAYEQYF. The CDR3 DNA reads TGTGCCAGCAGCCCACCGGTCTCGGGAGCCTACGAGCAGTACTTC.

The V gene is TRBV24-1, the J gene TRBJ2-3; a weak D match, TRBD1 (6 bases). In germline, CDR1 is KGHDR, CDR2 SFDVKD. The CDR3 spans 16 residues. V lost 2 bases and J 4 bases, leaving 15 bases between the germline ends. The CDR3 nucleotides are TGTGCCACCAGTGATTCCGGCCTCCAGGGGCCAGATACGCAGTATTTT. It encodes CATSDSGLQGPDTQYF.